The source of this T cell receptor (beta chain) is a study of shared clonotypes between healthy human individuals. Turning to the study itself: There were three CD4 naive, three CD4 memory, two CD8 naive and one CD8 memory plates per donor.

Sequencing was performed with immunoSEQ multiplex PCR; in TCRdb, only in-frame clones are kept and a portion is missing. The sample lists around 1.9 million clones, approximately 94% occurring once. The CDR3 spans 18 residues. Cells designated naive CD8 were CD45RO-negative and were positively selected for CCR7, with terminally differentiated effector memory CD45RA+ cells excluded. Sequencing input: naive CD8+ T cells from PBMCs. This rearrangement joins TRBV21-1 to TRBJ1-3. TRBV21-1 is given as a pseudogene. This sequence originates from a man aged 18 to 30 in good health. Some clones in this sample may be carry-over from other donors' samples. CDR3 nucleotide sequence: TGTGCCAGCAGCAAATGTTTATGTGGGGTTAGCTCTGGAAACACCATATATTTT. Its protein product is CASSKCLCGVSSGNTIYF.